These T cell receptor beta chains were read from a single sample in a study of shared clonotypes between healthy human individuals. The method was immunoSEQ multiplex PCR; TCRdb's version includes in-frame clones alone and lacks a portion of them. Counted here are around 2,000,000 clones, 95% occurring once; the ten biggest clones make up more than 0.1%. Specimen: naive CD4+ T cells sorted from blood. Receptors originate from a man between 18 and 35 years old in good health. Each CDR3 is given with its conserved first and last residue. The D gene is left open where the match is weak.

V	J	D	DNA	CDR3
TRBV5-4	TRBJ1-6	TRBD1	TGTGCCAGCCGCGAACAGGGGGCGCTTATAAATTCACCCCTCCACTTT	CASREQGALINSPLHF
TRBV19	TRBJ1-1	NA	TGTGCCAGTAGGGGAGAGTATCTCTTGAGGAACACTGAAGCTTTCTTT	CASRGEYLLRNTEAFF
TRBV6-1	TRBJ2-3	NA	TGTGCCAGCACTCGTGGGGTTAGCACAGATACGCAGTATTTT	CASTRGVSTDTQYF
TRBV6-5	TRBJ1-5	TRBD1	TGTGCCAGCAGCCAGGGACAGAGACCTAATCAGCCCCAGCATTTT	CASSQGQRPNQPQHF
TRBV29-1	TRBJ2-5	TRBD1	TGCAGCGTTACTGGGACAGACCAAGAGACCCAGTACTTC	CSVTGTDQETQYF
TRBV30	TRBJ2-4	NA	TGTGCCTGGAGTCCCGGGGTCAAAAACATTCAGTACTTC	CAWSPGVKNIQYF
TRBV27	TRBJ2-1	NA	TGTGCCAGCAGTTCAAACAGGGTATTCAATGAGCAGTTCTTC	CASSSNRVFNEQFF
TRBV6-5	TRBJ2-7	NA	TGTGCCAGCAGTTACGGGATCGGCTGGAGCTCCTACGAGCAGTACTTC	CASSYGIGWSSYEQYF
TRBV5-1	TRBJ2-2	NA	TGCGCCAGCAGCTTGAACGCAGGGGTGGTAGCGGAGCTGTTTTTT	CASSLNAGVVAELFF
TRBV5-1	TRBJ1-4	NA	TGCGCCAGCAGCCTGCCTTCCGGAATCAATGAAAAACTGTTTTTT	CASSLPSGINEKLFF
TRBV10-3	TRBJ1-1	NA	TGTGCCATCAGTGAAGGGGTGTCTGAAGCTTTCTTT	CAISEGVSEAFF
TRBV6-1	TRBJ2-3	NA	TGTGCCAGCAAATGGGCCGATCTAAGCACAGATACGCAGTATTTT	CASKWADLSTDTQYF
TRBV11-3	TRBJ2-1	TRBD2	TGTGCCAGCAGCAAAGGACTAGCGGGAGACGAGCAGTTCTTC	CASSKGLAGDEQFF
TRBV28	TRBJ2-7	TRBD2	TGTGCCATCATGGGAGGGGTGCCCCCTTACGAGCAGTACTTC	CAIMGGVPPYEQYF
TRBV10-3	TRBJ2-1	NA	TGTGCCATCAGTGAGGACCCGGCCGGTGAGCAGTTCTTC	CAISEDPAGEQFF